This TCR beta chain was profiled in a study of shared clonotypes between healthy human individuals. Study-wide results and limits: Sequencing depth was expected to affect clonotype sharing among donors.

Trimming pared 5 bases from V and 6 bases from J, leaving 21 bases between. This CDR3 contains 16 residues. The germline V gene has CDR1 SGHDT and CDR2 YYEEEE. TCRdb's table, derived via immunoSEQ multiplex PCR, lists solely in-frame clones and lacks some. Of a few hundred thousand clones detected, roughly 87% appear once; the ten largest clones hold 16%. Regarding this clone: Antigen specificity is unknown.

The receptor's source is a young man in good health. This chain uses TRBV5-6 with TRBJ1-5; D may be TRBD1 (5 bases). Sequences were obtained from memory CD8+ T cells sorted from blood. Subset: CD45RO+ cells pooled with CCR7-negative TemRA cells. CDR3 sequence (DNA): TGTGCCAGCAGTCTAGGCCCGTTTACGGGGGGTCAGCCCCAGCATTTT. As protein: CASSLGPFTGGQPQHF.